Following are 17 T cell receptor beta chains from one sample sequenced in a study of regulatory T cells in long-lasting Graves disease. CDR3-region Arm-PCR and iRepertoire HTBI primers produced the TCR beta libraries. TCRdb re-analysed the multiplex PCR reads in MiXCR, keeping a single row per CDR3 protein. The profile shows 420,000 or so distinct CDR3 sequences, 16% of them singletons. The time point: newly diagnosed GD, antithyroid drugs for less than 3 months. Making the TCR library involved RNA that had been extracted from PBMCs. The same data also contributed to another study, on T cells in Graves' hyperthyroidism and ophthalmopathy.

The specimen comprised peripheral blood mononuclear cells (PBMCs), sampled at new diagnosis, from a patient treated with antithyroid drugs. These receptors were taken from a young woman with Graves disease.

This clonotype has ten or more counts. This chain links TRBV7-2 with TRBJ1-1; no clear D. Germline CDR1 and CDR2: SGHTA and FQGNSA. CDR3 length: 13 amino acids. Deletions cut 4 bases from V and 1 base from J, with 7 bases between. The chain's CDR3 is CASSSIRNTEAFF. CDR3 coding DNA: TGTGCCAGCAGCTCGATAAGGAACACTGAAGCTTTCTTT.

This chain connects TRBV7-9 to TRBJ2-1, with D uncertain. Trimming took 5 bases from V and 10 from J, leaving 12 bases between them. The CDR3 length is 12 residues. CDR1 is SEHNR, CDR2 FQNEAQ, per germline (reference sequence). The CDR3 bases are TGTGCCAGCAGCAGATCCGCCTACGAGCAGTTCTTC. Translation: CASSRSAYEQFF.

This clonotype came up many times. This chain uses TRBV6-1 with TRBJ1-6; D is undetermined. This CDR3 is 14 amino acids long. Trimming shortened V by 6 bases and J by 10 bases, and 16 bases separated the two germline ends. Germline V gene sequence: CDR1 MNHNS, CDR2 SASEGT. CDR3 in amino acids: CASSREGTSSPLHF. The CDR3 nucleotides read TGTGCCAGCAGCAGAGAGGGAACCAGCTCACCCCTCCACTTT.

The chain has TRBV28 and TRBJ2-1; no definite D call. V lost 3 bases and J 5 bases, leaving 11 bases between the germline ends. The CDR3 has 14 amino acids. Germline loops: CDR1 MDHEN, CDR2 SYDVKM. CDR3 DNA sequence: TGTGCCAGCAGTTTTCGTCTCGGAAACAATGAGCAGTTCTTC. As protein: CASSFRLGNNEQFF.

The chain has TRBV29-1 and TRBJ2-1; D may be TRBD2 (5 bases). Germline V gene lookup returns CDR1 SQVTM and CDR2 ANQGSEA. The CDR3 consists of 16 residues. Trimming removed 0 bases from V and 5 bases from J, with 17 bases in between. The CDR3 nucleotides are TGCAGCGTTGAAGATAGAAGGAGGAGTACACACAATGAGCAGTTCTTC. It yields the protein CSVEDRRRSTHNEQFF.

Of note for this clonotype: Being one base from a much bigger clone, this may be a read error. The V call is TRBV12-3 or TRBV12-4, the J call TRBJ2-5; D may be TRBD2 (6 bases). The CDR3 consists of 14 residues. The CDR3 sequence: CTSNIADLQETQYF. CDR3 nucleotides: TGTACCAGCAATATAGCGGACTTACAAGAGACCCAGTACTTC.

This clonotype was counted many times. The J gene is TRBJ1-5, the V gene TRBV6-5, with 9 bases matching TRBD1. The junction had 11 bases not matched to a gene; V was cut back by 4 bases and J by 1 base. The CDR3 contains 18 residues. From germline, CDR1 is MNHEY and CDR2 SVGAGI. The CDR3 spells CASSSSGTGKYSNQPQHF. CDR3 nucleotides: TGTGCCAGCAGTTCCTCCGGGACAGGGAAATACAGCAATCAGCCCCAGCATTTT.

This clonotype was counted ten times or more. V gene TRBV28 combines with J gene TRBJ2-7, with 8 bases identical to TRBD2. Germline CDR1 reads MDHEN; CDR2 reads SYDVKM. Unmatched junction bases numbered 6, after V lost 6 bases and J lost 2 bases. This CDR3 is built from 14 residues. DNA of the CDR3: TGTGCCAGCAGCCGACTAGCGATCCCCTACGAGCAGTACTTC. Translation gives CASSRLAIPYEQYF.

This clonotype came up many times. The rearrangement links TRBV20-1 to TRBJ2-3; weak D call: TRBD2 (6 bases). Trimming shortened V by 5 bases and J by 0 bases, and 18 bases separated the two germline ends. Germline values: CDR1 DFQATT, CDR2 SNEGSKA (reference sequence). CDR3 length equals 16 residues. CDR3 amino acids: CSAPPRGIVSTDTQYF. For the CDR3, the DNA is TGCAGTGCTCCGCCCCGGGGGATAGTTAGCACAGATACGCAGTATTTT.

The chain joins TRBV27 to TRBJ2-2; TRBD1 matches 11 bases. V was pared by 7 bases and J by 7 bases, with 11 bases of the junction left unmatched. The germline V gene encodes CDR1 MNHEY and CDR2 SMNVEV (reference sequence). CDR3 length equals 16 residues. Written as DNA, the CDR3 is TGTGCCAGCAACGAGGCGGGACAGGGGGAAGTCGGGGAGCTGTTTTTT. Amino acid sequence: CASNEAGQGEVGELFF.

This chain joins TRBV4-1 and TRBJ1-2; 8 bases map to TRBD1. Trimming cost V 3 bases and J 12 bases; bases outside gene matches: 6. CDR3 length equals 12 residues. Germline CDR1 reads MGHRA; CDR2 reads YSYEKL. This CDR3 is CASSQTRTGHTF. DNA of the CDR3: TGCGCCAGCAGCCAGACGCGGACAGGGCACACCTTC.

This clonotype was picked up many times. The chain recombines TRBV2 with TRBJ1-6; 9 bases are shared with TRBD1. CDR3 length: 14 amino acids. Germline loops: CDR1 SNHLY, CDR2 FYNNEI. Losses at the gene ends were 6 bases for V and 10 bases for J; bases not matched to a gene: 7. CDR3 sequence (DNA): TGTGCCAGCAGAGTCCCGGGACAGGGATCACCCCTCCACTTT. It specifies CASRVPGQGSPLHF. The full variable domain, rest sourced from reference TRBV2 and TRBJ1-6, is EPEVTQTPSHQVTQMGQEVILRCVPISNHLYFYWYRQILGQKVEFLVSFYNNEISEKSEIFDDQFSVERPDGSNFTLKIRSTKLEDSAMYFCASRVPGQGSPLHFGNGTRLTVT.

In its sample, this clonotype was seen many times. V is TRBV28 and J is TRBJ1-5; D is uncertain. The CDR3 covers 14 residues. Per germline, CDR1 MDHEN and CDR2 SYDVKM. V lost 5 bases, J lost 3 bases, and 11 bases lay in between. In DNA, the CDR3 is TGTGCCAGCAGTCCTAAAGACTACAATCAGCCCCAGCATTTT. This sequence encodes CASSPKDYNQPQHF.

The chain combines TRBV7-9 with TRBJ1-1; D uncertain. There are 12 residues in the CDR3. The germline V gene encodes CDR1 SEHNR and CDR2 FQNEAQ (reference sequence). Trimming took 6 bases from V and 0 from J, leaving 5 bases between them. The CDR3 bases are TGTGCCAGCAGAAACTTGAACACTGAAGCTTTCTTT. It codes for CASRNLNTEAFF.

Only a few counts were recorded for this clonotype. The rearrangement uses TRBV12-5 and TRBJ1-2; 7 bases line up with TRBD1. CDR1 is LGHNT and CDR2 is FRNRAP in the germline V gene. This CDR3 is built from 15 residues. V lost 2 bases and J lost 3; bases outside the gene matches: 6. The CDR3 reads CASGLSGRGDYGYTF. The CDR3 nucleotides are TGTGCTAGTGGTTTGTCCGGCAGGGGGGACTATGGCTACACCTTC.

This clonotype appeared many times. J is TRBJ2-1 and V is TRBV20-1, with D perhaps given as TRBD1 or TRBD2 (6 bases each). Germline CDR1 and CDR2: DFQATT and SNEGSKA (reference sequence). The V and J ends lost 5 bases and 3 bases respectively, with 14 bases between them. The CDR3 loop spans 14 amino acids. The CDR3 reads CSAQEGGVYNEQFF. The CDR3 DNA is TGCAGTGCTCAGGAGGGGGGAGTCTACAATGAGCAGTTCTTC.

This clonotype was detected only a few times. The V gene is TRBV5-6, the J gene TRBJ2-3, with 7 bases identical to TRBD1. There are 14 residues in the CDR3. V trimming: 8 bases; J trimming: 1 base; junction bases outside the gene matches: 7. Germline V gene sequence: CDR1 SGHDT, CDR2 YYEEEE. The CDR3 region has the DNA TGTGCCAGTAAGGGGGCGGGCGGCACAGATACGCAGTATTTT. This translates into CASKGAGGTDTQYF. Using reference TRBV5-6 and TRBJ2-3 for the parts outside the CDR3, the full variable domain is DAGVTQSPTHLIKTRGQQVTLRCSPKSGHDTVSWYQQALGQGPQFIFQYYEEEERQRGNFPDRFSGHQFPNYSSELNVNALLLGDSALYLCASKGAGGTDTQYFGPGTRLTVL.